This T cell receptor beta chain was profiled in a study of glioma-infiltrating T cells. Study-level background: Glioblastomas were WHO grade IV, sampled at first diagnosis; low-grade were grade II. Before surgery, glioma patients received dexamethasone for at most six days. Study-wide results and caveats: Above-expected tissue-blood divergence occurred in all gliomas, most in low-grade ones. A blood CDR3 motif signature was depleted in highly divergent patients.

Amplification of TCR alpha and beta CDR3 regions from RNA used iRepertoire nested multiplex PCR. In TCRdb, the multiplex PCR reads were re-called with MiXCR into one record per CDR3 protein. There are roughly 350,000 distinct CDR3 sequences in the sample; roughly 41% occur only once, and about 12% lies in the top ten. A note on this clonotype: What it recognizes is unknown.

The CDR3 runs to 15 residues. V lost 8 bases and J lost 6, with 20 bases in between. Looked up from germline, CDR1 is SEHNR and CDR2 is FQNEAQ (reference sequence). The chain combines TRBV7-9 with TRBJ2-1, with D perhaps TRBD1 or TRBD2 (5 bases each). The origin of this receptor is a human donor with low-grade glioma or glioblastoma, undergoing nonglioma brain surgery, or in good health (not recorded which). The material sequenced was glioma tissue, nonneoplastic brain tissue, or PBMCs (not recorded which). The CDR3 is CASGPNPGPLNEQFF. Here the CDR3 DNA reads TGTGCCAGCGGCCCGAATCCGGGACCGCTCAATGAGCAGTTCTTC.